This TCR beta chain emerged from a study of blood T cell repertoires in COVID-19. Study information: Sites across the United States, Italy and Spain contributed samples from acute and convalescent COVID-19. T cells, B-cell-depleted T cells, or PBMCs provided the cDNA or gDNA that served as material.

Deletions cut 4 bases from V and 6 bases from J, with 16 bases between. The CDR3 has 15 residues. Per the germline V gene, CDR1 is MDHEN and CDR2 is SYDVKM. Authors' processing steps: Amplification with reference gene primers provided the estimates of nucleated cell counts. Assay: immunoSEQ multiplex PCR; the TCRdb copy retains only in-frame clones and omits some. That table supplies the V and J calls and clone size; D and trimming were determined from the DNA. Of around 130,000 clones listed, around 89% were seen once; the top ten hold around 30%. The origin of this receptor is an older man with active or convalescent COVID-19. The sequenced sample consisted of peripheral blood. The chain is built from TRBV28 and TRBJ1-5; D remains unclear. Written as DNA, the CDR3 is TGTGCCAGCAGTTCCCATCTCGCGATTAGTCAGCCCCAGCATTTT. As protein: CASSSHLAISQPQHF.